This TCR beta chain was recorded in a study of blood T cell repertoires in COVID-19. As for the study in general: Sources were T cells, B-cell-depleted T cells, or PBMCs; the material itself was cDNA or gDNA.

Enrolled during active infection, Seattle patients were then followed longitudinally. Per the original methods: It was from reference gene primer amplification that nucleated cell counts were estimated. The assay was immunoSEQ multiplex PCR, and TCRdb's table has in-frame clones only and misses some. The V and J calls and clone size come from that table; D and trimming were worked out from the DNA. The profile shows roughly 200,000 clones, about four fifths of them singletons. Germline V CDR1 and CDR2: GTSNPN, SVGIG (reference sequence). The CDR3 has 14 residues. Between the trimmed V and J ends, which lost 2 bases and 3 bases, there was a span of 11 bases.

This clonotype was sampled from a woman aged 40 to 49 with COVID-19, enrolled during active disease. The sample comprised peripheral blood. V usage is TRBV30 and J usage is TRBJ1-3, with D possibly TRBD1 on 5 matching bases. CDR3 nucleotide sequence: TGTGCCTGGAGTTACGGAGGGGATGGAAACACCATATATTTT. It translates to CAWSYGGDGNTIYF.